This record looks at one T cell receptor (beta chain) sequence and its context. Its target is unknown. In the PCR, 60 Vbeta and 13 Jbeta primers were used. Data came from immunoSEQ multiplex PCR; TCRdb stores just in-frame clones and leaves some out. The repertoire holds approximately 150,000 clones, with roughly 82% as singletons. This sample is drawn from a study of cytomegalovirus exposure and HLA in healthy donors. The study's findings and limits: TCR association rates varied by HLA locus in a later analysis, with DRB1 highest and HLA-C lowest. Serostatus for CMV was the only available immune exposure information.

Trimming took off 0 bases at V and 4 bases at J, with 7 bases between the two ends. This CDR3 region has 14 residues. CDR1 and CDR2 from the germline V gene are LGHNA and YSLEER. The V gene is TRBV4-3, the J gene TRBJ1-5; D gene ambiguous. The source material was PBMCs. This clonotype was sampled from a middle-aged man in good health and CMV-seropositive. The CDR3 coding sequence is TGCGCCAGCAGCCAAGATGGAGGGAATCAGCCCCAGCATTTT. It is translated as CASSQDGGNQPQHF.